This T cell receptor beta chain was recovered during a study of T-cell memory formation after mild COVID-19. Study-level results: A second wave of clones peaked on day 37, and their SARS-CoV-2 specificity went unconfirmed.

In this sample, this clonotype turned up a few times. No antigen is known for it. Germline CDR1 DFQATT, CDR2 SNEGSKA (reference sequence). Trimming stripped 7 bases from V and 3 bases from J, with 16 bases between. The CDR3 runs 14 residues. Sample barcodes and UMIs were carried by the TCR alpha and TCR beta cDNA libraries that 5'RACE generated with constant-segment primers. TCRdb re-analysed the 5' RACE reads in MiXCR, keeping a single row per CDR3 protein. This sample has hundreds of thousands of distinct CDR3 sequences, with about 22% found just once. The V gene is TRBV20-1, the J gene TRBJ1-5; D uncertain. This sequence was found in an adult woman who had mild COVID-19 (a few samples of this study predate the infection). Cell type and time point are not known. The sequencing sample was made of PBMCs or a T cell subset sorted from them (not recorded which). The DNA for the CDR3 is TGCAGTGTCGTTGAGGGCGACTTCAATCAGCCCCAGCATTTT. Translated: CSVVEGDFNQPQHF.